A single sample gave rise to the 26 T cell receptor beta chains below, sequenced in a study of T cell changes during pregnancy in multiple sclerosis. The data were produced by immunoSEQ multiplex PCR, yet TCRdb's version contains in-frame clones alone and is incomplete. Altogether tens of thousands of clones are present, roughly 93% being singletons, with the ten largest covering under 2%. The source material was peripheral blood, sampled after pregnancy. The receptor source for this set is a female donor with multiple sclerosis, enrolled in a pregnancy study.

This rearrangement joins TRBV28 to TRBJ2-7, with 9 nucleotides matching TRBD1. After removal of 3 bases from V and 2 bases from J, the junction contained 20 bases not matched to a gene. CDR3 size: 20 residues. Germline CDR1 is MDHEN and CDR2 is SYDVKM. The CDR3 region has the DNA TGTGCCAGCAGTTTGGGGCGGAAGATTCGAGTGGGGACAGGGACCTACGAGCAGTACTTC. Amino acids: CASSLGRKIRVGTGTYEQYF.

The rearrangement links TRBV10-3 to TRBJ1-1; possible D gene TRBD1, 5 bases. The CDR3 is 15 residues long. V was clipped by 6 bases and J by 4 bases, with 18 bases between them. The germline gives CDR1 ENHRY, CDR2 SYGVKD. This CDR3 reads CAIRVGHSFSTEAFF. The CDR3 DNA sequence: TGTGCCATCAGGGTAGGACACAGCTTTAGCACTGAAGCTTTCTTT.

This chain uses TRBV19 with TRBJ1-2; 12 positions agree with TRBD1. The germline V gene has CDR1 LNHDA and CDR2 SQIVND (reference sequence). V trimming: 1 base; J trimming: 6 bases; junction bases outside the gene matches: 3. The CDR3 sequence is 15 residues long. CDR3 loop: CASSIGRDRGHGYTF. In DNA, the CDR3 is TGTGCCAGTAGTATAGGGAGGGACAGGGGGCATGGCTACACCTTC.

The chain carries TRBV27 and TRBJ1-1; D is undetermined. The CDR3 spans 11 residues. V dropped 4 bases and J dropped 9 bases, with 9 bases sitting between them. Germline CDR1 reads MNHEY; CDR2 reads SMNVEV (reference sequence). The CDR3 protein is CASSSYGQAFF. CDR3 nucleotide sequence: TGTGCCAGCAGTTCTTATGGCCAAGCTTTCTTT.

This chain joins TRBV5-5 and TRBJ2-7, with 8 bases fitting TRBD1. The CDR3 consists of 15 residues. Per germline, CDR1 SGHKS and CDR2 YYEKEE (reference sequence). V shed 5 bases, J shed 1 base, and the junction held 8 bases outside the gene matches. CDR3 DNA sequence: TGTGCCAGCAGGTACGGGACAGGCAATTCCTACGAGCAGTACTTC. Translation: CASRYGTGNSYEQYF.

J is TRBJ2-2 and V is TRBV9; 9 nucleotides agree with TRBD2. Trimming at V came to 4 bases and at J to 4 bases, leaving 5 bases not matched to a gene. This CDR3 region has 15 residues. Germline V gene sequence: CDR1 SGDLS, CDR2 YYNGEE. CDR3 nucleotides: TGTGCCAGCAGCACGGCACTAGCGGGCACCGGGGAGCTGTTTTTT. It yields the protein CASSTALAGTGELFF.

This clone was observed a handful of times. The V and J genes are TRBV7-2 and TRBJ2-3; 9 nucleotides match TRBD2. The germline V gene encodes CDR1 SGHTA and CDR2 FQGNSA. CDR3 length: 14 residues. V lost 4 bases to trimming and J lost 4 bases; unmatched junction nucleotides: 3. CDR3 DNA: TGTGCCAGCAGCTCGGGACTAGCAGCAGATACGCAGTATTTT. Translated: CASSSGLAADTQYF.

This CDR3 is CASSSSYGYTF. The CDR3 coding sequence is TGCGCCAGCAGCTCTAGCTATGGCTACACCTTC. The chain has TRBV5-1 and TRBJ1-2; D not certain. Looked up from germline, CDR1 is SGHRS and CDR2 is YFSETQ. CDR3 length equals 11 residues. V was trimmed by 3 bases and J by 4 bases, leaving 4 bases between them.

V is TRBV19 and J is TRBJ2-1; TRBD1 matches 9 bases. The trim removed 5 bases at V and 3 bases at J, leaving 5 bases unmatched. The V gene's germline CDR1 is LNHDA and CDR2 SQIVND (reference sequence). The CDR3 consists of 15 residues. This CDR3 is CASSLGQGNYNEQFF. The CDR3 bases are TGTGCCAGTAGTCTGGGACAGGGAAACTACAATGAGCAGTTCTTC.

This clone was recorded only once. This chain links TRBV4-3 with TRBJ2-7; the D gene is possibly TRBD2 (5 bases). V lost 2 bases, J lost 2 bases, and 10 bases lay in between. This CDR3 has 14 amino acids. Germline CDR1 LGHNA, CDR2 YSLEER. CDR3 nucleotide sequence: TGCGCCAGCAGCCAAACTTCGGGAACCTACGAGCAGTACTTC. It codes for CASSQTSGTYEQYF.

This clone has only one observation. The chain joins TRBV7-9 to TRBJ1-4; D uncertain. Germline V gene lookup returns CDR1 SEHNR and CDR2 FQNEAQ (reference sequence). Trimming removed 6 bases at V and 8 bases at J, with 16 bases between. CDR3 size: 14 residues. Here the CDR3 reads CASSSPIRVEKLFF. The CDR3 coding sequence is TGTGCCAGCAGTTCCCCGATCCGGGTGGAAAAACTGTTTTTT.

V usage is TRBV5-1 and J usage is TRBJ2-3; D is possibly TRBD2 (6 bases). Per germline, CDR1 SGHRS and CDR2 YFSETQ. V lost 6 bases to trimming and J lost 3 bases, with 14 bases between them. CDR3 length: 14 residues. The CDR3 is CASMSGERTDTQYF. As DNA, the CDR3 is TGCGCCAGCATGTCGGGAGAACGGACAGATACGCAGTATTTT.

The chain recombines TRBV18 with TRBJ2-3; possible D gene TRBD2, 6 bases. CDR1 KGHSH and CDR2 LQKENI come from the germline V gene. CDR3 length equals 13 residues. V was clipped by 3 bases and J by 5 bases, with 9 bases between them. The CDR3, as DNA: TGTGCCAGCTCACCGACGACTAGAGATACGCAGTATTTT. This encodes CASSPTTRDTQYF. Filled out from reference TRBV18 and TRBJ2-3, the complete variable domain reads NAGVMQNPRHLVRRRGQEARLRCSPMKGHSHVYWYRQLPEEGLKFMVYLQKENIIDESGMPKERFSAEFPKEGPSILRIQQVVRGDSAAYFCASSPTTRDTQYFGPGTRLTVL.

This chain links TRBV13 with TRBJ2-7; TRBD1 matches at 8 bases. The CDR3 covers 14 residues. Germline lookup yields CDR1 PRHDT and CDR2 FYEKMQ (reference sequence). Trimming cost V 0 bases and J 5 bases; bases outside gene matches: 3. CDR3 residues: CASSLGTGDDEQYF. CDR3 nucleotides: TGTGCCAGCAGCTTAGGGACAGGGGACGACGAGCAGTACTTC.

This rearrangement joins TRBV11-3 to TRBJ1-3; D is possibly TRBD1 (6 bases). This CDR3 region has 15 residues. V shed 1 base and J shed 4 bases, with 11 bases lying between them. CDR1 is SGHNT and CDR2 is YENEEA in the germline V gene. CDR3 nucleotide sequence: TGTGCCAGCAGCTTAGCCGGCAGGGGCGGAAACACCATATATTTT. Translating it yields CASSLAGRGGNTIYF.

V usage is TRBV20-1 and J usage is TRBJ1-2; 12 nucleotides align to TRBD1. This CDR3 is built from 10 residues. Germline V gives CDR1 DFQATT, CDR2 SNEGSKA (reference sequence). The CDR3 is CRGTGGERTF. As DNA, the CDR3 is TGCAGGGGGACAGGGGGCGAACGCACCTTC.

The V and J genes are TRBV11-2 and TRBJ2-7, with 10 bases fitting TRBD2. Germline V gives CDR1 SGHAT, CDR2 FQNNGV. The CDR3 spans 17 residues. Unmatched junction bases numbered 10, after V lost 5 bases and J lost 0 bases. This chain's CDR3 is CASSPSSSSGSSYEQYF. The CDR3, as DNA: TGTGCCAGCAGCCCCAGTAGTTCTAGCGGGAGCTCCTACGAGCAGTACTTC.

V usage is TRBV4-2 and J usage is TRBJ2-1; weak D call: TRBD2 (6 bases). V was pared by 0 bases and J by 7 bases, with 16 bases between. CDR3 size: 16 residues. Germline V gives CDR1 LGHNA, CDR2 YNFKEQ. CDR3: CASSQDTRDLWNEQFF. The DNA of the CDR3 is TGTGCCAGCAGCCAAGATACGCGGGATTTGTGGAATGAGCAGTTCTTC.

The chain has TRBV19 and TRBJ1-2, with D unresolved. The CDR3 totals 12 residues. The V gene lost 3 bases and the J gene lost 6 bases, with 8 bases spanning the gap. Per germline, CDR1 LNHDA and CDR2 SQIVND (reference sequence). DNA for the CDR3: TGTGCCAGTAGTATCGGAGGTGATGGCTACACCTTC. Its translation: CASSIGGDGYTF.

The rearrangement uses TRBV28 and TRBJ1-4; TRBD1 aligns across 7 bases. The CDR3 length is 15 residues. In germline, CDR1 is MDHEN, CDR2 SYDVKM. Trimming cost V 3 bases and J 5 bases; bases outside gene matches: 6. The CDR3 bases are TGTGCCAGCAGTTTTTCGGACAGGCACAATGAAAAACTGTTTTTT. It codes for CASSFSDRHNEKLFF.

This chain joins TRBV6-5 and TRBJ2-7; D might be TRBD1 (6 bases). CDR3 length: 15 residues. V lost 2 bases, J lost 2 bases, and 13 bases lay in between. CDR1 MNHEY and CDR2 SVGAGI come from the germline V gene. The CDR3 DNA reads TGTGCCAGCAGTTACACGTTAGGACAGACCTACGAGCAGTACTTC. It encodes CASSYTLGQTYEQYF.

The chain has TRBV5-4 and TRBJ2-3, with D tentatively TRBD2 (7 bases). Between the trimmed V and J ends, which lost 1 base and 4 bases, there was a span of 25 bases. Germline V gene lookup returns CDR1 SGHNT and CDR2 YYREEE (reference sequence). This CDR3 spans 19 amino acids. This CDR3 reads CASSLLGAGVTLGADTQYF. Here the CDR3 DNA reads TGTGCCAGCAGCTTGTTGGGGGCGGGAGTAACGTTGGGGGCAGATACGCAGTATTTT.

The rearrangement joins TRBV11-2 to TRBJ2-7; D is possibly TRBD2 (6 bases). V was shortened by 5 bases and J by 2 bases, with 13 bases between the two germline ends. The CDR3 consists of 14 residues. CDR1 and CDR2 (germline): SGHAT, FQNNGV. The CDR3 region has the DNA TGTGCCAGCAGCCCGGGACTCGGCACCTACGAGCAGTACTTC. It is translated as CASSPGLGTYEQYF.

The chain links TRBV14 to TRBJ2-7; D not resolved. CDR1 SGHDN and CDR2 FVKESK come from the germline V gene. The CDR3 has 14 residues. The germline V and J ends were trimmed by 4 bases and 1 base, with 11 bases remaining between them. CDR3 bases: TGTGCCAGCAGCCCGGCAGTCGGGTCCTACGAGCAGTACTTC. This gives the protein CASSPAVGSYEQYF.

The rearrangement links TRBV11-3 to TRBJ1-2; TRBD1 agrees at 8 bases. Per germline, CDR1 SGHNT and CDR2 YENEEA. J gave up 2 bases and V 0 bases, and 5 bases lay outside the gene matches. The CDR3 consists of 16 residues. In DNA form, the CDR3 reads TGTGCCAGCAGCTTAGATCAATCAGGGGGCAACTATGGCTACACCTTC. It specifies CASSLDQSGGNYGYTF.

The chain employs TRBV29-1 and TRBJ2-1; TRBD2 agrees at 12 bases. The CDR3 consists of 13 residues. Trimming removed 8 bases from V and 7 bases from J; junction bases left unmatched: 6. Germline V gives CDR1 SQVTM, CDR2 ANQGSEA. CDR3 in amino acids: CSNGLAGSNEQFF. The CDR3 DNA is TGCAGCAACGGACTAGCGGGAAGTAATGAGCAGTTCTTC.